This T cell receptor (beta chain) was captured in a study of radiation and T cells in renal cell carcinoma. Sequenced by immunoSEQ multiplex PCR; TCRdb stores in-frame clones only, minus some. The table includes about 78,000 clones, 89% detected once. Noted time point: blood 4 weeks post-SBRT, at nephrectomy. Treatment indicated: 15 Gy SBRT to primary tumor, nephrectomy 4 weeks later. Serial blood draws occurred at baseline and 2 and 4 weeks post-SBRT. This renal cell carcinoma was of the clear cell type. The V end lost 0 bases, the J end lost 0 bases, and 9 bases lay between the germline ends. The germline V gene encodes CDR1 SGHTA and CDR2 FQGNSA. The CDR3 is 16 amino acids.

This material consisted of blood, taken from a patient whose treatment included radiotherapy and nephrectomy. The chain carries TRBV7-2 and TRBJ1-5; D remains ambiguous. The clonotype comes from a woman in her 70s with renal cell carcinoma. The CDR3 nucleotides read TGTGCCAGCAGCTTAGCAGGGATTAATAGCAATCAGCCCCAGCATTTT. This translates into CASSLAGINSNQPQHF. Full variable domain (outside the CDR3, taken from reference TRBV7-2 and TRBJ1-5): GAGVSQSPSNKVTEKGKDVELRCDPISGHTALYWYRQSLGQGLEFLIYFQGNSAPDKSGLPSDRFSAERTGGSVSTLTIQRTQQEDSAVYLCASSLAGINSNQPQHFGDGTRLSIL.